Below, 23 T cell receptor beta chains from the same sample are listed, as sequenced in a study of blood T cell repertoires in COVID-19. TCRdb's table, derived via immunoSEQ multiplex PCR, lists solely in-frame clones and lacks some. The table includes 150,000 to 200,000 clones, more than 75% detected once. The sample taken for sequencing was PBMCs or T cells enriched from blood (not recorded which). The receptors here all came from a woman between 45 and 60 years old who had recovered from COVID-19.

The chain recombines TRBV6-1 with TRBJ1-5; 9 bases are a match to TRBD1. Trimming at V came to 4 bases and at J to 3 bases, leaving 10 bases not matched to a gene. The germline CDR1 and CDR2 sequences are MNHNS and SASEGT. CDR3 size: 17 residues. CDR3 residues: CASSGDRAFLDNQPQHF. CDR3 nucleotides: TGTGCCAGCAGTGGGGACAGGGCCTTTCTGGACAATCAGCCCCAGCATTTT.

The chain is built from TRBV7-9 and TRBJ1-2, with D possibly matching TRBD1 (6 bases). Germline values: CDR1 SEHNR, CDR2 FQNEAQ (reference sequence). V lost 1 base and J lost 6, with 9 bases in between. The CDR3 loop spans 13 amino acids. CDR3 loop: CASSLGGLDGYTF. DNA of the CDR3: TGTGCCAGCAGCTTAGGGGGGCTTGATGGCTACACCTTC.

The rearrangement joins TRBV14 to TRBJ2-5; 10 bases are a match to TRBD1. The CDR3 spans 14 residues. Per germline, CDR1 SGHDN and CDR2 FVKESK. J was trimmed by 5 bases and V by 4 bases; bases with no gene match: 4. The CDR3 protein is CASSRTDRGETQYF. CDR3 nucleotides: TGTGCCAGCAGCCGCACGGACAGGGGGGAGACCCAGTACTTC. The full variable domain, completed using reference TRBV14 and TRBJ2-5, is EAGVTQFPSHSVIEKGQTVTLRCDPISGHDNLYWYRRVMGKEIKFLLHFVKESKQDESGMPNNRFLAERTGGTYSTLKVQPAELEDSGVYFCASSRTDRGETQYFGPGTRLLVL.

The CDR3 loop reads CASGMTGRTGDTIYF. In DNA form, the CDR3 reads TGTGCCAGCGGAATGACAGGCAGGACTGGGGACACCATATATTTT. The chain joins TRBV6-5 to TRBJ1-3, with D maybe TRBD1 (6 bases). CDR1 is MNHEY and CDR2 is SVGAGI in the germline V gene. The CDR3 sequence is 15 residues long. V was shortened by 8 bases and J by 8 bases, with 22 bases between the two germline ends.

J is TRBJ1-1 and V is TRBV27; D remains ambiguous. Germline V gives CDR1 MNHEY, CDR2 SMNVEV (reference sequence). The CDR3 is 14 residues long. Trimming took off 8 bases at V and 3 bases at J, with 16 bases between the two ends. The CDR3 nucleotides read TGTGCCAGCGGACCCTACGGGGAGGACACTGAAGCTTTCTTT. Protein sequence: CASGPYGEDTEAFF.

This clone was counted a few times. V gene TRBV19 combines with J gene TRBJ1-2; TRBD1 matches 10 bases. Germline CDR1 and CDR2: LNHDA and SQIVND (reference sequence). V lost 8 bases, J lost 4 bases, and 4 bases stayed unmatched. The CDR3 has 13 amino acids. CDR3 nucleotides: TGTGCCAGTGAGAGGACAGGGGGCTATGGCTACACCTTC. Protein product: CASERTGGYGYTF. Full variable domain (rest looked up from reference TRBV19 and TRBJ1-2): DGGITQSPKYLFRKEGQNVTLSCEQNLNHDAMYWYRQDPGQGLRLIYYSQIVNDFQKGDIAEGYSVSREKKESFPLTVTSAQKNPTAFYLCASERTGGYGYTFGSGTRLTVV.

This chain uses TRBV7-9 with TRBJ2-1, with 10 nucleotides matching TRBD1. The ends lost 5 bases at V and 5 bases at J; junction bases unmatched: 12. The length of the CDR3 is 17 residues. Germline V gene data show CDR1 as SEHNR and CDR2 as FQNEAQ (reference sequence). CDR3 sequence: CASSIRRGQGVHNEQFF. The CDR3 DNA follows: TGTGCCAGCAGCATTAGACGAGGACAGGGGGTTCACAATGAGCAGTTCTTC.

This chain joins TRBV18 and TRBJ2-2; 8 nucleotides agree with TRBD1. The CDR3 runs to 15 residues. After removal of 3 bases from V and 4 bases from J, the junction contained 4 bases not matched to a gene. The germline V gene has CDR1 KGHSH and CDR2 LQKENI. CDR3 region: CASSPTGGSTGELFF. CDR3 DNA sequence: TGTGCCAGCTCACCCACAGGGGGGTCCACCGGGGAGCTGTTTTTT.

The rearrangement uses TRBV19 and TRBJ2-5, with TRBD1 matching 7 bases. The CDR3 spans 13 residues. Germline V gene data show CDR1 as LNHDA and CDR2 as SQIVND (reference sequence). V gave up 10 bases and J gave up 4 bases; unmatched junction bases: 9. CDR3 loop: CATGRGYGETQYF. In nucleotides, the CDR3 is TGTGCCACCGGCAGGGGGTATGGAGAGACCCAGTACTTC.

This chain links TRBV18 with TRBJ1-3; D is perhaps TRBD1 (6 bases). Looked up from germline, CDR1 is KGHSH and CDR2 is LQKENI. The CDR3 consists of 17 residues. V lost 1 base to trimming and J lost 2 bases, with 15 bases between them. In nucleotides, the CDR3 is TGTGCCAGCTCACCACGGGTCATCAGGGGAACTGGAAACACCATATATTTT. It yields the protein CASSPRVIRGTGNTIYF.

This clone has just one count. This chain uses TRBV18 with TRBJ1-2, with 7 bases fitting TRBD1. Trimming took 2 bases from V and 0 from J; bases not matched to a gene: 3. Germline assignment: CDR1 KGHSH and CDR2 LQKENI. The CDR3 has 15 residues. The CDR3 sequence: CASSPGGGPNYGYTF. CDR3 nucleotides: TGTGCCAGCTCACCAGGAGGGGGCCCTAACTATGGCTACACCTTC. The complete variable domain, with remaining parts taken from reference TRBV18 and TRBJ1-2, reads NAGVMQNPRHLVRRRGQEARLRCSPMKGHSHVYWYRQLPEEGLKFMVYLQKENIIDESGMPKERFSAEFPKEGPSILRIQQVVRGDSAAYFCASSPGGGPNYGYTFGSGTRLTVV.

The gene calls are TRBV14 and TRBJ1-2, with a weak D call TRBD1 (5 bases). In germline, CDR1 is SGHDN, CDR2 FVKESK. V was shortened by 4 bases and J by 3 bases, with 15 bases between the two germline ends. The CDR3 is made up of 15 amino acids. CDR3 amino acids: CASSPFLGGDYGYTF. For the CDR3, the DNA is TGTGCCAGCAGCCCCTTCCTGGGGGGAGACTATGGCTACACCTTC.

A few counts support this clone. This rearrangement joins TRBV15 to TRBJ1-4, with 8 positions matching TRBD1. This CDR3 contains 19 residues. Per the germline V gene, CDR1 is LNHNV and CDR2 is YYDKDF (reference sequence). Unmatched junction bases numbered 15, after V lost 2 bases and J lost 4 bases. The CDR3 sequence: CATSRKVKSPGTGNEKLFF. The CDR3 DNA reads TGTGCCACCAGCAGAAAAGTTAAGTCGCCCGGGACAGGTAATGAAAAACTGTTTTTT.

The chain is built from TRBV19 and TRBJ1-4, with no clear D. This CDR3 has 14 residues. Trimming took off 3 bases at V and 2 bases at J, with 7 bases between the two ends. CDR1 LNHDA and CDR2 SQIVND come from the germline V gene (reference sequence). CDR3 sequence reads: CASSMSATNEKLFF. The CDR3, as DNA: TGTGCCAGTAGTATGTCCGCGACTAATGAAAAACTGTTTTTT.

This sequence joins TRBV7-2 and TRBJ1-2, with D uncertain. The CDR3 has 16 residues. Trimming stripped 1 base from V and 0 bases from J, with 12 bases between. The germline CDR1 and CDR2 sequences are SGHTA and FQGNSA. The DNA of the CDR3 is TGTGCCAGCAGCTTAGTTCTGCGGAGGGCTAACTATGGCTACACCTTC. Its translation is CASSLVLRRANYGYTF.

CDR3 nucleotide sequence: TGTGCCAGCAGTTTGGGGGACAGCGTTGAAGCTTTCTTT. It specifies CASSLGDSVEAFF. This chain joins TRBV12-3 or TRBV12-4 and TRBJ1-1; TRBD1 agrees at 7 bases. The CDR3 is 13 amino acids. V shed 3 bases, J shed 7 bases, and the junction held 5 bases outside the gene matches.

The V call is TRBV7-2, the J call TRBJ2-3; TRBD2 matches at 8 bases. The CDR3 runs to 16 residues. Germline loops: CDR1 SGHTA, CDR2 FQGNSA. Losses at the gene ends were 4 bases for V and 0 bases for J; bases not matched to a gene: 6. The CDR3 coding sequence is TGTGCCAGCAGCTATCCGCCGGGGGGGAGCACAGATACGCAGTATTTT. The encoded protein is CASSYPPGGSTDTQYF.

The V call is TRBV7-8, the J call TRBJ1-2; tentatively, D is TRBD1 (6 bases). Trimming took off 8 bases at V and 7 bases at J, with 23 bases between the two ends. Germline loops: CDR1 SGHVS, CDR2 FQNEAQ. CDR3 length: 15 amino acids. The CDR3 DNA is TGTGCCAGCGGCGTAGGGGGTGGGACTTGGGGTGGCTACACCTTC. It is translated as CASGVGGGTWGGYTF. The variable domain in full, completed from reference TRBV7-8 and TRBJ1-2, reads GAGVSQSPRYKVAKRGQDVALRCDPISGHVSLFWYQQALGQGPEFLTYFQNEAQLDKSGLPSDRFFAERPEGSVSTLKIQRTQQEDSAVYLCASGVGGGTWGGYTFGSGTRLTVV.

The rearrangement links TRBV6-4 to TRBJ2-2, with 9 bases that match TRBD2. The ends lost 0 bases at V and 4 bases at J; junction bases unmatched: 3. Germline loops: CDR1 MRHNA, CDR2 SNTAGT. The CDR3 totals 16 residues. The CDR3 DNA sequence: TGTGCCAGCAGTGACTCAGCGGGGGGCATCACCGGGGAGCTGTTTTTT. It is translated as CASSDSAGGITGELFF.

The chain employs TRBV27 and TRBJ1-2; tentative D call: TRBD1 (6 bases). The germline gives CDR1 MNHEY, CDR2 SMNVEV (reference sequence). The CDR3 covers 17 residues. Trimming stripped 5 bases from V and 4 bases from J, with 23 bases between. CDR3 nucleotides: TGTGCCAGCAGTACAAATCCCAGCAGGGGAGTAGGCTATGGCTACACCTTC. Translated, it gives CASSTNPSRGVGYGYTF.

V usage is TRBV4-3 and J usage is TRBJ2-2; perhaps TRBD2 as D (5 bases). V was pared by 6 bases and J by 7 bases, with 18 bases between. This CDR3 has 15 amino acids. Germline V lookup: CDR1 LGHNA, CDR2 YSLEER. CDR3 amino acids: CASSPAGSAVGELFF. In DNA, the CDR3 is TGCGCCAGCAGTCCCGCGGGTAGCGCCGTCGGGGAGCTGTTTTTT.

The chain has TRBV2 and TRBJ1-1; tentatively, D is TRBD1 (5 bases). The CDR3 is made up of 11 amino acids. Trimming shortened V by 8 bases and J by 8 bases, and 12 bases separated the two germline ends. Germline V gene sequence: CDR1 SNHLY, CDR2 FYNNEI. As DNA, the CDR3 is TGTGCCAGCCAGGGTGGATTGGAAGCTTTCTTT. Encoded protein: CASQGGLEAFF.

CDR3 protein: CASILTGEGTDTQYF. The CDR3 region has the DNA TGTGCCAGTATTCTAACAGGGGAGGGCACAGATACGCAGTATTTT. The chain combines TRBV19 with TRBJ2-3, with D tentatively TRBD1 (7 bases). CDR1 and CDR2 from the germline V gene are LNHDA and SQIVND (reference sequence). V was pared by 7 bases and J by 1 base, with 15 bases between. This CDR3 spans 15 amino acids.